The 23 T cell receptor beta chains below all came from one sample that was sequenced in a study of T cell responses to AZD1222 COVID-19 vaccine. Some clones are missing from TCRdb's copy, which holds only in-frame ones; the method was immunoSEQ multiplex PCR. This table holds some 110,000 clones, 70% to 90% found once. The specimen was peripheral blood, collected on day 0 of AZD1222 vaccination. Every receptor here comes from an adult in good health.

The chain uses TRBV7-3 and TRBJ2-5; 7 nucleotides line up with TRBD1. The germline V gene encodes CDR1 SGHTA and CDR2 FQGTGA. The J segment lost 5 bases and the V segment lost 5 bases, leaving 14 bases of the junction unmatched. The CDR3 has 16 residues. Here the CDR3 reads CASSTRAQGFGETQYF. In DNA, the CDR3 is TGTGCCAGCAGCACCCGCGCACAGGGGTTCGGGGAGACCCAGTACTTC. The complete variable domain, with remaining parts taken from reference TRBV7-3 and TRBJ2-5, reads GAGVSQTPSNKVTEKGKYVELRCDPISGHTALYWYRQSLGQGPEFLIYFQGTGAADDSGLPNDRFFAVRPEGSVSTLKIQRTERGDSAVYLCASSTRAQGFGETQYFGPGTRLLVL.

Only one count was recorded for this clone. The chain combines TRBV7-2 with TRBJ2-7; 9 bases are shared with TRBD1. The V segment lost 3 bases and the J segment 2 bases; nucleotides outside the gene matches: 2. The CDR3 sequence is 14 residues long. CDR1 is SGHTA and CDR2 is FQGNSA in the germline V gene. The CDR3, as DNA: TGTGCCAGCAGCTTTCGACAGGGGGCCTACGAGCAGTACTTC. This codes for CASSFRQGAYEQYF.

V gene TRBV5-3 combines with J gene TRBJ1-2, with unresolved D. TRBV5-3 falls under the ORF class, with uncertain function. This CDR3 spans 13 amino acids. V gave up 0 bases and J gave up 7 bases, with 10 bases separating them. CDR3 coding DNA: TGTGCCAGAAGCTTGGCCAGCCACTGTGGCTACACCTTC. This translates into CARSLASHCGYTF.

DNA for the CDR3: TGTGCCAGCAGTTTACAGGGTACTTTAACTGAAGCTTTCTTT. This encodes CASSLQGTLTEAFF. The chain is built from TRBV27 and TRBJ1-1; tentative D call: TRBD1 (5 bases). The V and J ends lost 2 bases and 5 bases respectively, with 12 bases between them. The CDR3 sequence is 14 residues long. From germline, CDR1 is MNHEY and CDR2 SMNVEV (reference sequence).

The V call is TRBV5-3, the J call TRBJ2-2, with TRBD1 matching over 8 bases. TRBV5-3 is an open reading frame whose function is uncertain. The trim removed 4 bases at V and 10 bases at J, leaving 9 bases unmatched. The CDR3 consists of 14 residues. The CDR3 nucleotides read TGTGCCAGAAGCCCCGGACAGGGAAACGAGGAGCTGTTTTTT. It codes for CARSPGQGNEELFF.

This clone came up once. The V and J genes are TRBV10-2 and TRBJ1-2; D gene unclear. Trimming took off 7 bases at V and 4 bases at J, with 19 bases between the two ends. The CDR3 covers 15 residues. Germline V gene lookup returns CDR1 WSHSY and CDR2 SAAADI. The CDR3 sequence: CASNMGPAVGYGYTF. The CDR3, as DNA: TGCGCCAGCAACATGGGCCCGGCGGTTGGCTATGGCTACACCTTC.

The chain has TRBV27 and TRBJ2-7; no firm D call. There are 14 residues in the CDR3. Germline CDR1 and CDR2: MNHEY and SMNVEV (reference sequence). Trimming shortened V by 5 bases and J by 3 bases, and 14 bases separated the two germline ends. The CDR3 DNA reads TGTGCCAGCAGTGCAGCCAGGCAGCTCTACGAGCAGTACTTC. Protein product: CASSAARQLYEQYF.

Turning to this clone: One end of the junction fails to match germline, which may point to a read error. The rearrangement uses TRBV30 and TRBJ2-1; 8 bases line up with TRBD2. The CDR3 is 14 amino acids. The V gene's germline CDR1 is GTSNPN and CDR2 SVGIG (reference sequence). In DNA form, the CDR3 reads TGTGCCTGGAGTCCAGCGGGGGTGTACAGTGAGCAGTTCTTC. It yields the protein CAWSPAGVYSEQFF.

J is TRBJ2-1 and V is TRBV7-3; D possibly corresponds to TRBD1 (6 bases). V shed 5 bases and J shed 7 bases, with 9 bases lying between them. The CDR3 consists of 12 residues. Germline V CDR1 and CDR2: SGHTA, FQGTGA. The CDR3 reads CASSPTGNEQFF. The CDR3 DNA sequence: TGTGCCAGCAGCCCTACAGGGAATGAGCAGTTCTTC.

The chain is built from TRBV19 and TRBJ2-3; no clear D gene. Trimming took off 2 bases at V and 3 bases at J, with 6 bases between the two ends. Germline CDR1 reads LNHDA; CDR2 reads SQIVND (reference sequence). This CDR3 is 13 amino acids long. CDR3 DNA: TGTGCCAGTAGTATAAGCTTTACAGATACGCAGTATTTT. Protein sequence: CASSISFTDTQYF.

This chain joins TRBV11-3 and TRBJ1-1; D call uncertain. The V and J ends lost 0 bases and 2 bases respectively, with 4 bases between them. The germline CDR1 and CDR2 sequences are SGHNT and YENEEA. CDR3 length: 13 amino acids. CDR3 loop: CASSLEINTEAFF. The CDR3 DNA reads as TGTGCCAGCAGCTTAGAGATTAACACTGAAGCTTTCTTT.

The chain is built from TRBV18 and TRBJ2-6; no firm D call. CDR3 length equals 15 residues. Germline V gene sequence: CDR1 KGHSH, CDR2 LQKENI. V lost 2 bases and J lost 2, with 7 bases in between. The CDR3 here is CASSPRPTGANVLTF. CDR3 coding DNA: TGTGCCAGCTCACCAAGGCCAACTGGGGCCAACGTCCTGACTTTC. The full variable domain, with the rest looked up from reference TRBV18 and TRBJ2-6, is NAGVMQNPRHLVRRRGQEARLRCSPMKGHSHVYWYRQLPEEGLKFMVYLQKENIIDESGMPKERFSAEFPKEGPSILRIQQVVRGDSAAYFCASSPRPTGANVLTFGAGSRLTVL.

V usage is TRBV2 and J usage is TRBJ2-2, with 10 bases that match TRBD2. The CDR3 is made up of 15 amino acids. The V gene end was trimmed by 4 bases and the J gene end by 4 bases; junction bases not matched to a gene: 3. Germline CDR1 and CDR2: SNHLY and FYNNEI. Here the CDR3 reads CASSVQRGGTGELFF. CDR3 DNA sequence: TGTGCCAGCAGTGTTCAGCGGGGGGGCACCGGGGAGCTGTTTTTT.

In its sample, this clone was seen once. V gene TRBV2 combines with J gene TRBJ1-1, with 7 nucleotides matching TRBD1. J gave up 1 base and V 6 bases, and 2 bases lay outside the gene matches. The CDR3 totals 13 residues. Germline CDR1 and CDR2: SNHLY and FYNNEI. CDR3 protein: CASRNRGNTEAFF. The CDR3 nucleotides read TGTGCCAGCAGAAACAGGGGGAACACTGAAGCTTTCTTT.

V usage is TRBV5-5 and J usage is TRBJ1-5, with TRBD1 identical over 9 bases. Germline values: CDR1 SGHKS, CDR2 YYEKEE (reference sequence). The CDR3 loop spans 14 amino acids. J lost 3 bases, V lost 4 bases, and 2 bases had no gene match. The CDR3 nucleotides are TGTGCCAGCAGCGGACAGGGGAACAATCAGCCCCAGCATTTT. Translated, it gives CASSGQGNNQPQHF. Drawing the rest from reference TRBV5-5 and TRBJ1-5, the complete variable domain is DAGVTQSPTHLIKTRGQQVTLRCSPISGHKSVSWYQQVLGQGPQFIFQYYEKEERGRGNFPDRFSARQFPNYSSELNVNALLLGDSALYLCASSGQGNNQPQHFGDGTRLSIL.

The genes are TRBV4-1 and TRBJ2-1; D tentatively fits TRBD1 or TRBD2 (5 bases each). Germline CDR1 and CDR2: MGHRA and YSYEKL. The ends were cut back, 3 bases at V and 3 bases at J, with 18 bases in the middle. This CDR3 contains 17 residues. The CDR3 is CASSQKRDLPGYNEQFF. The CDR3, as DNA: TGCGCCAGCAGCCAGAAACGGGACCTACCGGGCTACAATGAGCAGTTCTTC.

This chain connects TRBV4-2 to TRBJ1-2, with D uncertain. The CDR3 contains 16 residues. CDR1 is LGHNA and CDR2 is YNFKEQ in the germline V gene. The V gene lost 0 bases and the J gene lost 4 bases, with 15 bases spanning the gap. In DNA, the CDR3 is TGTGCCAGCAGCCAAGATTTCGGGATCCTCGGCTATGGCTACACCTTC. The encoded protein is CASSQDFGILGYGYTF.

The chain combines TRBV19 with TRBJ1-5, with D possibly being TRBD1 (6 bases). In germline, CDR1 is LNHDA, CDR2 SQIVND (reference sequence). The CDR3 loop spans 16 amino acids. Trimming left V 3 bases short and J 1 base short, with 13 bases between. The CDR3 DNA reads TGTGCCAGTAGTATGGGCAGGGGACCCAGCAATCAGCCCCAGCATTTT. Its translation: CASSMGRGPSNQPQHF.

V is TRBV3-1 (or the pseudogene TRBV3-2) and J is TRBJ2-7, with D perhaps being TRBD1 or TRBD2 (7 bases each). The CDR3 length is 15 residues. Germline CDR1 and CDR2: LGHDT and YNNKEL (reference sequence). V lost 4 bases to trimming and J lost 2 bases, with 15 bases between them. CDR3 in DNA: TGTGCCAGCAGCCTGGGGGGGGACAGCCCCTACGAGCAGTACTTC. Translating gives CASSLGGDSPYEQYF.

V usage is TRBV5-1 and J usage is TRBJ1-1, with 8 bases lining up with TRBD1. V dropped 5 bases and J dropped 0; count of bases not matched to a gene: 3. This CDR3 has 14 residues. Germline loops: CDR1 SGHRS, CDR2 YFSETQ. This CDR3 reads CASSTGGLNTEAFF. The CDR3 DNA is TGCGCCAGCAGTACAGGGGGGCTGAACACTGAAGCTTTCTTT.

This clone was recorded only once. The chain recombines TRBV9 with TRBJ2-7, with D possibly being TRBD2 (6 bases). This CDR3 comprises 13 residues. The germline V gene encodes CDR1 SGDLS and CDR2 YYNGEE. Trimming took 3 bases from V and 5 from J, leaving 12 bases between them. The CDR3 DNA reads as TGTGCCAGCAGCGAAAATTCGGGGGACGAGCAGTACTTC. It codes for CASSENSGDEQYF.

For this clone: Distinct nucleotide sequences in the sample also encode this CDR3. The J gene is TRBJ2-7, the V gene TRBV5-1, with 9 bases identical to TRBD1. In germline, CDR1 is SGHRS, CDR2 YFSETQ. The CDR3 runs to 15 residues. With 0 bases clipped from V and 3 bases from J, the junction kept 4 bases outside the gene matches. The CDR3 coding sequence is TGCGCCAGCAGCTTGGGGGGACAGGGTAGCTACGAGCAGTACTTC. Protein: CASSLGGQGSYEQYF.

This chain links TRBV2 with TRBJ1-1; 7 bases fit TRBD1. The V gene end was trimmed by 4 bases and the J gene end by 5 bases; junction bases not matched to a gene: 1. Germline V gene sequence: CDR1 SNHLY, CDR2 FYNNEI. There are 12 residues in the CDR3. The CDR3 sequence: CASSAGGTEAFF. CDR3 nucleotides: TGTGCCAGCAGTGCAGGGGGGACTGAAGCTTTCTTT.